These 5 T cell receptor beta chains were sequenced from one sample in a study of blood T cell repertoires in COVID-19. Repertoires were generated with immunoSEQ multiplex PCR, while TCRdb's copy carries only in-frame clones and drops some. The profile shows under 200,000 clones, 88% of them singletons. The sample comprised peripheral blood. The receptor source for this set is a man aged 45 to 65 who had recovered from COVID-19.

J is TRBJ2-1 and V is TRBV19; TRBD2 matches 12 bases. Germline CDR1 LNHDA, CDR2 SQIVND (reference sequence). V shed 8 bases and J 4 bases; nucleotides not matched to a gene: 12. The CDR3 extends over 17 amino acids. The chain's CDR3 is CASSLAGGPTYYNEQFF. The CDR3 DNA is TGTGCCAGTTCACTAGCGGGAGGACCGACTTATTACAATGAGCAGTTCTTC. The whole variable domain, filled in from reference TRBV19 and TRBJ2-1, reads DGGITQSPKYLFRKEGQNVTLSCEQNLNHDAMYWYRQDPGQGLRLIYYSQIVNDFQKGDIAEGYSVSREKKESFPLTVTSAQKNPTAFYLCASSLAGGPTYYNEQFFGPGTRLTVL.

This chain links TRBV10-3 with TRBJ1-1; 10 bases agree with TRBD1. J was trimmed by 4 bases and V by 6 bases; bases with no gene match: 8. The CDR3 loop spans 15 amino acids. From germline, CDR1 is ENHRY and CDR2 SYGVKD. The CDR3 region has the DNA TGTGCCATCAGAGCGGGACAGGGGATAGGCACTGAAGCTTTCTTT. Translation: CAIRAGQGIGTEAFF.

The gene calls are TRBV27 and TRBJ1-5; tentative D call: TRBD1 (6 bases). Germline lookup yields CDR1 MNHEY and CDR2 SMNVEV (reference sequence). This CDR3 is 14 amino acids long. Deletions cut 3 bases from V and 8 bases from J, with 14 bases between. In DNA, the CDR3 is TGTGCCAGCAGTTTCCGGGACATCGGTGAGCCCCAGCATTTT. Translating it yields CASSFRDIGEPQHF.

This chain uses TRBV19 with TRBJ1-4, with TRBD1 matching over 9 bases. Trimming removed 3 bases from V and 7 bases from J; junction bases left unmatched: 3. The germline V gene encodes CDR1 LNHDA and CDR2 SQIVND (reference sequence). CDR3 size: 14 residues. The CDR3 nucleotides read TGTGCCAGTAGTATGACAGGGGGACGTGAAAAACTGTTTTTT. It encodes CASSMTGGREKLFF.

This CDR3 is CAWSAPHRVTEAFF. The CDR3 DNA reads as TGTGCCTGGAGTGCCCCCCACAGGGTCACTGAAGCTTTCTTT. The chain joins TRBV30 to TRBJ1-1, with a possible D match to TRBD1 (6 bases). Germline values: CDR1 GTSNPN, CDR2 SVGIG (reference sequence). V was cut by 1 base and J by 4 bases, with 13 bases left in between. The CDR3 is 14 amino acids.